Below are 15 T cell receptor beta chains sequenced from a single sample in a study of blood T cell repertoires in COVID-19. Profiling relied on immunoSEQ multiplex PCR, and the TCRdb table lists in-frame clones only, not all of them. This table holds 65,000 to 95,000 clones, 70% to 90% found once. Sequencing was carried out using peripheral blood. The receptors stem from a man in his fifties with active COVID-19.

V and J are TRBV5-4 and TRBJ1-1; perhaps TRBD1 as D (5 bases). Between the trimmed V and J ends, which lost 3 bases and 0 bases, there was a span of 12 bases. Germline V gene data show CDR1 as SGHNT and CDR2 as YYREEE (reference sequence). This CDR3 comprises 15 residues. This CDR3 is CASSSRVGMNTEAFF. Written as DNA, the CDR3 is TGTGCCAGCAGCTCCAGGGTTGGGATGAACACTGAAGCTTTCTTT.

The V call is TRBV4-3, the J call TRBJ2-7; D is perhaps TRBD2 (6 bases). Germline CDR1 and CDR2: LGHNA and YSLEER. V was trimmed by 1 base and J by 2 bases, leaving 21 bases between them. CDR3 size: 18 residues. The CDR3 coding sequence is TGCGCCAGCAGCCAAGCCCCACCATTTTCGGGGGAGGCCTACGAGCAGTACTTC. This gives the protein CASSQAPPFSGEAYEQYF.

The chain's CDR3 is CASTPGDYAGELFF. The CDR3 nucleotides are TGTGCCAGTACCCCGGGGGATTATGCCGGGGAGCTGTTTTTT. The gene calls are TRBV19 and TRBJ2-2; D may be TRBD2 (6 bases). Trimming left V 7 bases short and J 6 bases short, with 15 bases between. There are 14 residues in the CDR3. Germline CDR1 LNHDA, CDR2 SQIVND (reference sequence).

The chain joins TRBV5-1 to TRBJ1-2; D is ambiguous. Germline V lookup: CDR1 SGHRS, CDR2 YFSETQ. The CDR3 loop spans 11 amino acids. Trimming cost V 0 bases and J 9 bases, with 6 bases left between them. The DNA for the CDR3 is TGCGCCAGCAGCTTGGGAGAAAGCTACACCTTC. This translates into CASSLGESYTF.

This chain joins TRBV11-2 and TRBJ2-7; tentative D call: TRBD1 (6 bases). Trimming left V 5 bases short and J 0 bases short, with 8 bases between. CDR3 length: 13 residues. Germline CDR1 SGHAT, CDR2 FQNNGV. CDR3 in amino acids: CASSPQGSYEQYF. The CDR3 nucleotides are TGTGCCAGCAGCCCACAGGGCTCCTACGAGCAGTACTTC.

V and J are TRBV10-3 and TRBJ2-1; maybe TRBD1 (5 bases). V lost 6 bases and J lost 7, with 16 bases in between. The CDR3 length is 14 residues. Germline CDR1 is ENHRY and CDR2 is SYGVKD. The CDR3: CAIRHLTETNEQFF. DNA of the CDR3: TGTGCCATCAGGCATTTGACAGAGACTAATGAGCAGTTCTTC.

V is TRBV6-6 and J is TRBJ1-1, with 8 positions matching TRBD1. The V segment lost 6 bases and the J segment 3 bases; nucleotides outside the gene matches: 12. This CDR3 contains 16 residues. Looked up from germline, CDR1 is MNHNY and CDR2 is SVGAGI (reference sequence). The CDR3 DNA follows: TGTGCCAGCAGACTGGGGACGGACAGGGATTACACTGAAGCTTTCTTT. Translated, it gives CASRLGTDRDYTEAFF.

This CDR3 reads CASSTRDRGRYYGYTF. The CDR3, as DNA: TGTGCCAGCAGCACCCGGGACAGGGGGCGTTACTATGGCTACACCTTC. The gene calls are TRBV27 and TRBJ1-2, with TRBD1 matching over 12 bases. The CDR3 loop spans 16 amino acids. Germline V lookup: CDR1 MNHEY, CDR2 SMNVEV (reference sequence). With 6 bases clipped from V and 3 bases from J, the junction kept 8 bases outside the gene matches.

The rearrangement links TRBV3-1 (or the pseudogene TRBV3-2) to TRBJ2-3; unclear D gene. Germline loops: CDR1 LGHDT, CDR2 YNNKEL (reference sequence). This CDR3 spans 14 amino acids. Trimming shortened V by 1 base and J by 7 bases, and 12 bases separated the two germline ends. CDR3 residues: CASSQGGYAHTQYF. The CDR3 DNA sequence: TGTGCCAGCAGCCAAGGAGGCTACGCCCATACGCAGTATTTT.

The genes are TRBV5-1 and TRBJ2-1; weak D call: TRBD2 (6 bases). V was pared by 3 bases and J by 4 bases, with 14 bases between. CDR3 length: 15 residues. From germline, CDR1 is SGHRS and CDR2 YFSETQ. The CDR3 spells CASSWGDGRYNEQFF. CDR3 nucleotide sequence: TGCGCCAGCAGCTGGGGGGACGGAAGATACAATGAGCAGTTCTTC.

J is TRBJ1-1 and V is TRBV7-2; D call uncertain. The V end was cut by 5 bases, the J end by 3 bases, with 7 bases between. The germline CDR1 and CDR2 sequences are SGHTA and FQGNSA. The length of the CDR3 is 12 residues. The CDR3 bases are TGTGCCAGCAGCCCCGGGGACACTGAAGCTTTCTTT. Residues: CASSPGDTEAFF.

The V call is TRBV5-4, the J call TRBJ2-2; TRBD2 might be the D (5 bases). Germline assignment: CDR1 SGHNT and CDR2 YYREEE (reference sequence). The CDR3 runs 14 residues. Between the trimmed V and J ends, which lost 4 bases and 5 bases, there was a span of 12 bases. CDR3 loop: CASSAIPGTGELFF. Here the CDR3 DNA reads TGTGCCAGCAGCGCTATCCCGGGGACCGGGGAGCTGTTTTTT.

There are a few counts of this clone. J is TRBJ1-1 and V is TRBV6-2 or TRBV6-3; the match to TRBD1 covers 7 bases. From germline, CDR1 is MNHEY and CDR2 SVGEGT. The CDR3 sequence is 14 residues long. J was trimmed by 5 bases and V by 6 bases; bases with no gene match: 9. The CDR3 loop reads CASSPEGAWTEAFF. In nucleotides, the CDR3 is TGTGCCAGCAGCCCGGAGGGGGCCTGGACTGAAGCTTTCTTT.

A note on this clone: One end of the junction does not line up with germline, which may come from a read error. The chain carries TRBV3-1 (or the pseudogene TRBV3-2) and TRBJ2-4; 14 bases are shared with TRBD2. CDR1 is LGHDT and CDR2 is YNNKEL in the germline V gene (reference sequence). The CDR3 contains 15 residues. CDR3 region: CASSYAGTSGSLWHF. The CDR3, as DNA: TGTGCCAGCAGCTACGCTGGGACTAGCGGGAGCCTTTGGCACTTC.

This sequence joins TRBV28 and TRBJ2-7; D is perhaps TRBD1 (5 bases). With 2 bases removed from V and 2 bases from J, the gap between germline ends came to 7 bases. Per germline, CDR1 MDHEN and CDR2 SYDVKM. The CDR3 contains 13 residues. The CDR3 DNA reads TGTGCCAGCAGTTTAACAGGAACCTACGAGCAGTACTTC. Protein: CASSLTGTYEQYF.